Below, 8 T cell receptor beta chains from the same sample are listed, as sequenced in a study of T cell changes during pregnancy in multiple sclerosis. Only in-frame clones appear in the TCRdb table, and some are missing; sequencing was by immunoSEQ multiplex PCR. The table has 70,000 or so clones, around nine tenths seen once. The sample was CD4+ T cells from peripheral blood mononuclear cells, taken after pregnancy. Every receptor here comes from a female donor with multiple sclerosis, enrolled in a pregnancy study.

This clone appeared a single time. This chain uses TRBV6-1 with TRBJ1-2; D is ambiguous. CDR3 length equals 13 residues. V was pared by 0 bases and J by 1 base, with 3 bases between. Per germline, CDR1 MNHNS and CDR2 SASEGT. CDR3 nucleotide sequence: TGTGCCAGCAGTGAAGCCTTTAACTATGGCTACACCTTC. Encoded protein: CASSEAFNYGYTF.

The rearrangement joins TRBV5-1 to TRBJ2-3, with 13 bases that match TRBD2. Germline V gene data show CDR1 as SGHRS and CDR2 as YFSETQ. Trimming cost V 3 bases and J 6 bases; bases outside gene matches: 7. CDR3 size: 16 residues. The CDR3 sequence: CASSSPTSGRADTQYF. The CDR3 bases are TGCGCCAGCAGCTCTCCCACTAGCGGGAGGGCCGATACGCAGTATTTT.

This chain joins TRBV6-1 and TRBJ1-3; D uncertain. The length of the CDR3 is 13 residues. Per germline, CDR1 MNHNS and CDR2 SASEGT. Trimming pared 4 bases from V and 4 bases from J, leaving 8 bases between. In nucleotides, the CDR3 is TGTGCCAGCAGTGCATCCAGGGGAAACACCATATATTTT. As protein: CASSASRGNTIYF.

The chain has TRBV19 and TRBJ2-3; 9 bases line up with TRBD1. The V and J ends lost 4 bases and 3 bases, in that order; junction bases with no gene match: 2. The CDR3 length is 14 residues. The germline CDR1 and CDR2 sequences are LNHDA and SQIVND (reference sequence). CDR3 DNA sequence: TGTGCCAGTAGTAACAGGGGGCGAACAGATACGCAGTATTTT. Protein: CASSNRGRTDTQYF.

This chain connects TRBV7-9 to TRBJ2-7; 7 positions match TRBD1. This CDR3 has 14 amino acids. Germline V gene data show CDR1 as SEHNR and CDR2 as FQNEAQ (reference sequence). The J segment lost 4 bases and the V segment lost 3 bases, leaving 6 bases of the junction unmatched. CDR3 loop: CASSLGQRAYEQYF. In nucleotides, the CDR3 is TGTGCCAGCAGCTTGGGACAGCGAGCTTACGAGCAGTACTTC.

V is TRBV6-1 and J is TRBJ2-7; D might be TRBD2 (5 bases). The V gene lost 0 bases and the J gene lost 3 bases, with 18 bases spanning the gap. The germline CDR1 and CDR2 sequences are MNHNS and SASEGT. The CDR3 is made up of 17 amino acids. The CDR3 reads CASSEAGSRVLYYEQYF. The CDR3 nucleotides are TGTGCCAGCAGTGAAGCGGGATCGAGGGTATTGTACTACGAGCAGTACTTC.

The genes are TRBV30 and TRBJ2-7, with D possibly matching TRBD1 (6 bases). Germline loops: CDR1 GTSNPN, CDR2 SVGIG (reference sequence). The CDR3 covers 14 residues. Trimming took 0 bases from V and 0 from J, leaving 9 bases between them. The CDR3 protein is CAWSVGRGSYEQYF. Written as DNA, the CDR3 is TGTGCCTGGAGTGTGGGCAGGGGCTCCTACGAGCAGTACTTC.

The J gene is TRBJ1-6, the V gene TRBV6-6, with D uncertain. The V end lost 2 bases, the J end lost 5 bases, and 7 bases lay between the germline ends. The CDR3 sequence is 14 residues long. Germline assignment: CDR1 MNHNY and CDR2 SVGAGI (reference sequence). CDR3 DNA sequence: TGTGCCAGCAGTTACGATACTAATAATTCACCCCTCCACTTT. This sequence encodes CASSYDTNNSPLHF.